This T cell receptor beta chain emerged from a study of blood T cell repertoires in COVID-19. The CDR3 has 15 amino acids. The ends lost 2 bases at V and 7 bases at J; junction bases unmatched: 9. Per the germline V gene, CDR1 is SGHTA and CDR2 is FQGNSA. Some clones are missing from TCRdb's copy, which holds only in-frame ones; the method was immunoSEQ multiplex PCR. The repertoire includes under 15,000 clones, 81% of them detected once, and under 30% sits in the top ten. The TCR was taken from a human donor in a cohort sampled during active COVID-19. Source material: peripheral blood. The chain is built from TRBV7-2 and TRBJ2-7; 9 positions agree with TRBD2. CDR3 residues: CASSLLSGSSGEQYF. The CDR3 nucleotides are TGTGCCAGCAGCTTACTTAGCGGGAGTTCGGGTGAGCAGTACTTC.